This TCR beta chain was captured by sequencing in a study of CD8+ T cells in alopecia areata (dated by TCRdb to 2016 to 2018). About the investigation overall: Treated patients were enrolled in an open-label pilot trial of oral tofacitinib at 5 to 10 mg twice daily for moderate-to-severe alopecia areata. Patients stayed on tofacitinib for 6 to 18 months and then had 6 months of follow-up off drug so that delayed response and recurrence could be assessed. For the treated patients, the SALT score, which quantifies what percentage of scalp surface area is affected, served as the measure of disease severity. The study used high-throughput TCRbeta sequencing to examine T cell clonal expansion in alopecia areata, in both the C3H/HeJ mouse model and human patients. Scalp tissue and sorted CD4+ and CD8+ peripheral blood T cells from patchy and totalis/universalis alopecia areata patients and from healthy controls were covered by human TCRbeta sequencing. Biopsies were taken from tofacitinib-treated patients at baseline and at 4 and 24 weeks of treatment, and a later scalp biopsy was taken in several of the tofacitinib-treated patients. Scalp clonality was compared among normal scalp (n=4), patchy alopecia areata scalp (n=8), and alopecia totalis/universalis scalp (n=8). The RNA source kit depended on sample type: the PAXgene miRNA kit for fixed scalp, the miRNeasy kit for PBMCs, and the RNeasy kit for mouse skin. immunoSEQ multiplex PCR using 35 Vbeta forward primers and 13 Jbeta reverse primers was used to amplify TCRbeta CDR3 regions.

Libraries were made using the immunoSEQ multiplex PCR assay. RNA was extracted from all samples and reverse transcribed into cDNA, which served as template for TCR sequencing. SuperScript III was used for first-strand cDNA synthesis, primed with a 2:1 mix of oligo-dT and random hexamers. A synthetic immune receptor repertoire was used to measure amplification bias, and any remaining bias was corrected computationally. In the source study's methods: Raw reads were preprocessed for error removal, and CDR3 was defined according to IMGT conventions as running from the conserved cysteine to phenylalanine. Clonality was computed by normalizing Shannon entropy by log2 of the number of productive unique TCRs and subtracting the result from 1. Whether each scalp clone was CD4 or CD8 was inferred by checking scalp TCRbeta sequences against the CD4 and CD8 repertoires from sorted blood. This immuneACCESS table, as held by TCRdb, lists in-frame sequences with V and J called but not all clones. Of the missing ones, under half trace to an unresolved V gene in checked studies; the others have no known cause. The V and J calls and the clone size are those of that table, but D and trimming were determined from the DNA. The sample has some 110,000 clones on record, about 60% of them singletons. 9.5% to 15% of the sample comes from the top ten.

Broad study findings and their caveats: Unlike mouse skin, where gammadelta T cells dominate, normal human skin contains resident alphabeta T cells that get sequenced too, which complicates analysis of the scalp TCR repertoire. Scalp clonality and the number of expanded CD8+ clones among the top 100 scalp clones were significantly decreased by tofacitinib. Shared TCR sequences between patients were less evident than in mice, which may be partly attributable to HLA diversity in the patient population. Many expanded lesional clones persisted in scalp and blood during tofacitinib treatment, which may partly explain relapse after stopping treatment. Higher clonality and more expanded CD8+ clones were observed in lesional scalp than in normal scalp, particularly in alopecia totalis/universalis, a finding suggestive of antigenic drive. Because the treated cohort was small and included a single nonresponder, larger studies are needed to assess links between baseline CD8+ expansion and response.

Interpreted using the paper, the time point label stands for: around 26 weeks on oral tofacitinib. Reading the label with the study, this specimen's treatment or condition is: oral pan-JAK inhibitor, 5-10 mg twice daily. Lesional scalp punch biopsies and peripheral blood were collected from alopecia areata patients. PBMCs were isolated by density centrifugation and stained for CD3, CD4 and CD8, and CD4+ and CD8+ T cells were sorted on a FACSAria. Trimming at the junction amounts to 1 base on V and 0 bases on J, and the germline ends lie 10 bases apart. CDR1 SGHAT and CDR2 FQNNGV are derived from the germline V gene. The CDR3 numbers 15 residues from cysteine through phenylalanine. Only the CDR3 part of the read is kept: 45 bases, read in frame from the first base. Notes on this clone: The clone's antigen remains unknown. Base qualities are not recorded, but no much larger clone differs from it by a single base.

Recombination linked TRBV11-2 to TRBJ2-7, with TRBD2 as a weak D call on 6 bases. The clonotype originates from a human donor with alopecia areata. The material was CD8+ T cells sorted from blood, obtained at week 24, from a patient treated with tofacitinib. The nucleotides are TGTGCCAGCAGCTTAGGCCGGGGGTTCTCCTACGAGCAGTACTTC. The resulting protein is CASSLGRGFSYEQYF.